One and the same sample provided the 5 T cell receptor beta chains below, sequenced in a study of T cells in localized non-small cell lung cancer (dated by TCRdb to the early 2020s). Library creation used the immunoSEQ multiplex PCR assay. Here the immuneACCESS table is served through TCRdb, limited to in-frame sequences with V and J called. Missing clones are a known gap in these copies; in checked studies unresolved V genes cover under half, and the rest lacks a known reason. Present in this sample are roughly 25,000 clones, about 80% of which were seen just once. The ten largest clones capture around 5% of the sample. Sample: PBMCs, taken before any cancer treatment. The receptors were gathered from a man aged 40 to 70 with stage II lung adenocarcinoma.

This chain connects TRBV5-6 to TRBJ1-2; TRBD1 is a possible D gene (5 bases). V shed 0 bases and J shed 2 bases, with 11 bases lying between them. Per germline, CDR1 SGHDT and CDR2 YYEEEE. The CDR3 consists of 15 residues. The CDR3 protein is CASSLGRGRNYGYTF. In DNA form, the CDR3 reads TGTGCCAGCAGCTTGGGACGGGGCCGCAACTATGGCTACACCTTC. Together with reference TRBV5-6 and TRBJ1-2, the CDR3 gives the full variable domain: DAGVTQSPTHLIKTRGQQVTLRCSPKSGHDTVSWYQQALGQGPQFIFQYYEEEERQRGNFPDRFSGHQFPNYSSELNVNALLLGDSALYLCASSLGRGRNYGYTFGSGTRLTVV.

The chain links TRBV5-4 to TRBJ1-1, with D hard to call. Germline V gene sequence: CDR1 SGHNT, CDR2 YYREEE (reference sequence). The CDR3 totals 12 residues. Trimming removed 0 bases from V and 4 bases from J, with 4 bases in between. The CDR3 nucleotides are TGTGCCAGCAGCTTGGTCGGCACTGAAGCTTTCTTT. Amino acid sequence: CASSLVGTEAFF.

V gene TRBV6-6 combines with J gene TRBJ1-1, with 8 positions matching TRBD1. The V and J ends lost 6 bases and 4 bases, in that order; junction bases with no gene match: 4. Germline lookup yields CDR1 MNHNY and CDR2 SVGAGI (reference sequence). The CDR3 loop spans 13 amino acids. The CDR3 region is CASSADRGTEAFF. The CDR3 DNA reads TGTGCCAGCAGCGCAGACAGGGGCACTGAAGCTTTCTTT.

This clone appeared a single time. CDR3 in DNA: TGTGCCAGCAGTTACACTAGCGGGACGGCTCAAGAGACCCAGTACTTC. Translation gives CASSYTSGTAQETQYF. The gene calls are TRBV6-6 and TRBJ2-5, with 10 bases aligning to TRBD2. The germline CDR1 and CDR2 sequences are MNHNY and SVGAGI (reference sequence). The junction had 5 bases not matched to a gene; V was cut back by 2 bases and J by 2 bases. The CDR3 has 16 amino acids.

The rearrangement links TRBV6-6 to TRBJ2-2; TRBD1 might be the D (5 bases). V was pared by 0 bases and J by 1 base, with 6 bases between. Germline V gene data show CDR1 as MNHNY and CDR2 as SVGAGI (reference sequence). This CDR3 comprises 15 residues. The CDR3 sequence: CASSYSGQNTGELFF. In DNA, the CDR3 is TGTGCCAGCAGTTACTCTGGACAGAACACCGGGGAGCTGTTTTTT.